The 26 T cell receptor beta chains presented below share a single source sample, sequenced in a study of blood T cells in healthy people across ages. Primers used in a second PCR of about 7 to 12 cycles were a sample-barcoded 5' primer and a J-beta primer mix. From the 5' RACE reads, TCRdb called clonotypes with MiXCR, one entry per CDR3 protein. The sample lists about 1.7 million distinct CDR3 sequences, about 28% occurring once. Input material: blood. The origin of the receptors is a woman in her thirties in good health.

This chain uses TRBV10-3 with TRBJ1-5; TRBD1 matches 8 bases. The CDR3 extends over 15 amino acids. V dropped 6 bases and J dropped 7; count of bases not matched to a gene: 11. CDR1 and CDR2 from the germline V gene are ENHRY and SYGVKD. In DNA, the CDR3 is TGTGCCATCAGAGCAGGGGGCTTGGGGGACCAGCCCCAGCATTTT. Its translation is CAIRAGGLGDQPQHF.

This chain connects TRBV21-1 to TRBJ2-7; the DNA was not used to check the table's D call, TRBD2. TRBV21-1 is given as a pseudogene. This CDR3 is built from 16 residues. CDR3 protein: CASSNPLASPSYEQYF. The CDR3 coding sequence is TGTGCCAGCAGCAATCCACTAGCCTCACCCTCCTATGAGCAGTACTTC.

The chain joins TRBV7-9 to TRBJ2-3; D possibly corresponds to TRBD1 (6 bases). The CDR3 contains 14 residues. Germline CDR1 is SEHNR and CDR2 is FQNEAQ (reference sequence). Trimming stripped 11 bases from V and 5 bases from J, with 20 bases between. For the CDR3, the DNA is TGTGCCGGCCTTCGAGGGGGTGAGGGAGATACGCAGTATTTT. Translating gives CAGLRGGEGDTQYF.

The sample holds a few counts of this clonotype. CDR3: CASSSSPGQPTDTQYF. The DNA of the CDR3 is TGCGCCAGCAGCTCCTCACCGGGACAGCCCACAGATACGCAGTATTTT. V and J are TRBV5-1 and TRBJ2-3; 7 nucleotides agree with TRBD1. With 3 bases clipped from V and 2 bases from J, the junction kept 9 bases outside the gene matches. The CDR3 length is 16 residues. CDR1 and CDR2 (germline): SGHRS, YFSETQ.

This clonotype was recorded many times. The chain carries TRBV10-3 and TRBJ2-7; D is possibly TRBD1 or TRBD2 (6 bases each). Between the trimmed V and J ends, which lost 0 bases and 3 bases, there was a span of 24 bases. The CDR3 contains 19 residues. The germline V gene encodes CDR1 ENHRY and CDR2 SYGVKD. This chain's CDR3 is CAISESGSSRGGRIYEQYF. CDR3 DNA sequence: TGTGCCATCAGTGAGTCGGGGTCGTCCCGAGGGGGGAGAATCTACGAGCAGTACTTC.

The chain uses TRBV20-1 and TRBJ1-4; possibly TRBD1 for D (6 bases). Germline V lookup: CDR1 DFQATT, CDR2 SNEGSKA (reference sequence). The CDR3 covers 15 residues. Between the trimmed V and J ends, which lost 0 bases and 4 bases, there was a span of 12 bases. In nucleotides, the CDR3 is TGCAGTGCTAGAGAGGGGGCGTTGGGTAATGAAAAACTGTTTTTT. This translates into CSAREGALGNEKLFF.

In this sample, this clonotype turned up a few times. At one end the junction does not follow the germline gene, possibly because of a read error. The J gene is TRBJ2-6, the V gene TRBV20-1; D remains ambiguous. Germline V gene data show CDR1 as DFQATT and CDR2 as SNEGSKA (reference sequence). CDR3 size: 16 residues. CDR3 region: CSARERQSSGANVLTF. The DNA for the CDR3 is TGCAGTGCCAGAGAGAGGCAAAGCTCTGGGGCCAACGTCCTGACTTTC.

The chain links TRBV20-1 to TRBJ1-6; TRBD1 aligns across 7 bases. The CDR3 is 16 amino acids. Trimming removed 1 base from V and 7 bases from J; junction bases left unmatched: 10. The germline V gene encodes CDR1 DFQATT and CDR2 SNEGSKA (reference sequence). The CDR3 sequence: CSARVLKQGFNSPLHF. The CDR3, as DNA: TGCAGTGCTAGAGTTTTAAAACAGGGGTTCAATTCACCCCTCCACTTT.

This clonotype was counted ten times or more. The chain couples TRBV6-6 to TRBJ2-7; 13 bases are shared with TRBD2. V lost 6 bases and J lost 0; bases outside the gene matches: 5. Germline CDR1 reads MNHNY; CDR2 reads SVGAGI (reference sequence). CDR3 length: 16 residues. The CDR3: CASRELAGGLSYEQYF. The CDR3 DNA follows: TGTGCCAGCAGGGAACTAGCGGGAGGGCTCTCCTACGAGCAGTACTTC.

V is TRBV19 and J is TRBJ2-1; a possible D gene is TRBD1 (6 bases). CDR3 length: 12 residues. Per the germline V gene, CDR1 is LNHDA and CDR2 is SQIVND (reference sequence). V was trimmed by 3 bases and J by 12 bases, leaving 12 bases between them. CDR3 amino acids: CASSMKGRGQFF. The CDR3 DNA reads as TGTGCCAGTAGTATGAAGGGCAGGGGGCAGTTCTTC. Using reference TRBV19 and TRBJ2-1 for the parts outside the CDR3, the full variable domain is DGGITQSPKYLFRKEGQNVTLSCEQNLNHDAMYWYRQDPGQGLRLIYYSQIVNDFQKGDIAEGYSVSREKKESFPLTVTSAQKNPTAFYLCASSMKGRGQFFGPGTRLTVL.

The genes are TRBV5-1 and TRBJ1-2; a possible D gene is TRBD1 (5 bases). CDR3 size: 15 residues. Germline V gene data show CDR1 as SGHRS and CDR2 as YFSETQ. V lost 0 bases and J lost 4, with 13 bases in between. CDR3 region: CASSLEAARGYGYTF. CDR3 DNA: TGCGCCAGCAGCTTGGAGGCAGCAAGGGGCTATGGCTACACCTTC.

Ten or more counts support this clonotype. The CDR3 spells CASSVRDRVSGANVLTF. The CDR3 coding sequence is TGTGCCAGCAGCGTCAGGGACAGGGTCTCTGGGGCCAACGTCCTGACTTTC. V usage is TRBV25-1 and J usage is TRBJ2-6, with 9 bases identical to TRBD1. J was trimmed by 0 bases and V by 6 bases; bases with no gene match: 6. Germline loops: CDR1 MGHDK, CDR2 SYGVNS. This CDR3 has 17 amino acids.

The chain uses TRBV2 and TRBJ2-3, with 9 positions matching TRBD2. The CDR3 is 16 amino acids. From germline, CDR1 is SNHLY and CDR2 FYNNEI. J was trimmed by 0 bases and V by 6 bases; bases with no gene match: 7. The CDR3 sequence: CASRREGLISTDTQYF. Here the CDR3 DNA reads TGTGCCAGCAGGCGGGAGGGACTCATAAGCACAGATACGCAGTATTTT.

This clonotype was counted many times. This chain links TRBV27 with TRBJ2-1; D not certain. V lost 3 bases to trimming and J lost 3 bases, with 12 bases between them. Germline V CDR1 and CDR2: MNHEY, SMNVEV (reference sequence). The CDR3 has 15 residues. The CDR3 reads CASSFSVASYNEQFF. The CDR3 DNA follows: TGTGCCAGCAGTTTCAGTGTCGCAAGCTACAATGAGCAGTTCTTC.

This chain joins TRBV7-9 and TRBJ2-5, with a weak D call TRBD2 (5 bases). The V end was cut by 6 bases, the J end by 5 bases, with 16 bases between. The CDR3 contains 14 residues. In germline, CDR1 is SEHNR, CDR2 FQNEAQ (reference sequence). DNA for the CDR3: TGTGCCAGCAGTTCTGCTGCTCCGGGGGAGACCCAGTACTTC. Translating it yields CASSSAAPGETQYF.

The V and J genes are TRBV7-9 and TRBJ2-3, with 10 bases identical to TRBD2. Germline lookup yields CDR1 SEHNR and CDR2 FQNEAQ (reference sequence). V was pared by 3 bases and J by 1 base, with 4 bases of the junction left unmatched. This CDR3 region has 16 residues. The CDR3 DNA reads as TGTGCCAGCAGCTTGGAGAGCGGGAGGGGCACAGATACGCAGTATTTT. Translation: CASSLESGRGTDTQYF. The full variable domain, completed using reference TRBV7-9 and TRBJ2-3, is DTGVSQNPRHKITKRGQNVTFRCDPISEHNRLYWYRQTLGQGPEFLTYFQNEAQLEKSRLLSDRFSAERPKGSFSTLEIQRTEQGDSAMYLCASSLESGRGTDTQYFGPGTRLTVL.

Worth noting for this clonotype: Possible read error: a much larger clone is one base away. The V call is TRBV3-1, the J call TRBJ2-1; weak D call: TRBD1 (5 bases). The germline V gene encodes CDR1 LGHDT and CDR2 YNNKEL (reference sequence). The CDR3 is 17 amino acids. The V end was cut by 1 base, the J end by 6 bases, with 19 bases between. CDR3 amino acids: CASSQVMAERGRNEQFF. The CDR3 DNA follows: TGTGCCAGCAGCCAAGTCATGGCGGAAAGGGGTCGCAATGAGCAGTTCTTC.

In regard to this clonotype: One end of the junction is discordant with germline, which a read error may explain. The chain recombines TRBV5-1 with TRBJ2-3, with D unclear. Germline V gene lookup returns CDR1 SGHRS and CDR2 YFSETQ. This CDR3 region has 14 residues. CDR3 protein: CASSPVAVTNTQYF. In DNA, the CDR3 is TGCGCCAGCAGCCCCGTGGCTGTCACAAATACGCAGTATTTT.

The chain uses TRBV12-3 or TRBV12-4 and TRBJ1-4; no definite D call. This CDR3 region has 17 residues. The germline V and J ends were trimmed by 5 bases and 7 bases, with 23 bases remaining between them. CDR3 coding DNA: TGTGCCAGCAGTCCCCGGGGAACGGTATCAACGGGTGAAAAACTGTTTTTT. It codes for CASSPRGTVSTGEKLFF.

This clonotype was seen only a few times. The chain combines TRBV20-1 with TRBJ2-2; weak D call: TRBD2 (5 bases). This CDR3 region has 13 residues. The V end lost 0 bases, the J end lost 5 bases, and 7 bases lay between the germline ends. Germline values: CDR1 DFQATT, CDR2 SNEGSKA (reference sequence). The CDR3 coding sequence is TGCAGTGCTAGAGAGTCGGGGACCGGGGAGCTGTTTTTT. Amino acids: CSARESGTGELFF.

This clonotype was counted a few times. DNA for the CDR3: TGTGCCAGCAGGCGTCGGGACAGGGTGGGAGGAGAGACCCAGTACTTC. It specifies CASRRRDRVGGETQYF. V is TRBV11-2 and J is TRBJ2-5, with TRBD1 identical over 9 bases. The CDR3 consists of 16 residues. Looked up from germline, CDR1 is SGHAT and CDR2 is FQNNGV. Trimming took 6 bases from V and 4 from J; bases not matched to a gene: 12.

The CDR3 is CASSPRGSRALKETQYF. CDR3 nucleotide sequence: TGTGCCAGCAGTCCCAGGGGTTCTAGGGCTTTGAAAGAGACCCAGTACTTC. The rearrangement joins TRBV12-3 or TRBV12-4 to TRBJ2-5, with D tentatively TRBD1 (6 bases). The CDR3 sequence is 17 residues long. Trimming stripped 5 bases from V and 3 bases from J, with 22 bases between.

This clonotype was recorded at least ten times. The chain has TRBV10-2 and TRBJ1-6; no firm D call. Trimming shortened V by 3 bases and J by 5 bases, and 11 bases separated the two germline ends. The CDR3 is made up of 15 amino acids. Looked up from germline, CDR1 is WSHSY and CDR2 is SAAADI. DNA for the CDR3: TGCGCCAGCAGTGAAGTGGGTCGGGATAATTCACCCCTCCACTTT. This codes for CASSEVGRDNSPLHF.

This sequence joins TRBV10-3 and TRBJ2-1; 10 bases align to TRBD2. Trimming took 3 bases from V and 9 from J; bases not matched to a gene: 8. The CDR3 loop spans 15 amino acids. Germline V gene data show CDR1 as ENHRY and CDR2 as SYGVKD. DNA of the CDR3: TGTGCCATCAGTGACCTAGCGGGAGAAATGAGTGAGCAGTTCTTC. Translated, it gives CAISDLAGEMSEQFF.

The CDR3 here is CASSRRGQLEAFF. DNA of the CDR3: TGTGCCAGCAGCCGCCGGGGACAGCTTGAAGCTTTCTTT. This chain joins TRBV7-2 and TRBJ1-1, with TRBD1 identical over 7 bases. Per the germline V gene, CDR1 is SGHTA and CDR2 is FQGNSA. The CDR3 has 13 amino acids. J gave up 7 bases and V 5 bases, and 7 bases lay outside the gene matches.

This clonotype was observed at least ten times. J is TRBJ2-5 and V is TRBV24-1, with D unclear. The V gene lost 0 bases and the J gene lost 4 bases, with 5 bases spanning the gap. The germline gives CDR1 KGHDR, CDR2 SFDVKD. This CDR3 has 13 amino acids. CDR3 coding DNA: TGTGCCACCAGTGATTTGGTCCTAGAGACCCAGTACTTC. Translation gives CATSDLVLETQYF.